The 12 T cell receptor beta chains in this list originate from one sample, sequenced in a study of immune evolution from preneoplasia to lung adenocarcinoma. TCRdb's table, derived via immunoSEQ multiplex PCR, lists solely in-frame clones and lacks some. The sample includes 7,500 to 10,000 clones, about three quarters of them seen just once. Sequenced sample: FFPE minimally invasive lung adenocarcinoma tissue. Receptor source: a person aged 65 to 85 with lung adenocarcinoma. Some clones in this sample may be carry-over from other donors' samples.

This chain links TRBV4-1 with TRBJ2-7, with TRBD2 matching 8 bases. The V and J ends lost 1 base and 5 bases, in that order; junction bases with no gene match: 19. CDR1 MGHRA and CDR2 YSYEKL come from the germline V gene. The CDR3 covers 19 residues. This CDR3 reads CASSQVPQVAGGNLDEQYF. The DNA for the CDR3 is TGCGCCAGCAGCCAAGTCCCACAGGTCGCGGGAGGAAATTTGGACGAGCAGTACTTC.

The J gene is TRBJ1-6, the V gene TRBV5-6, with D uncertain. Trimming took 0 bases from V and 7 from J, leaving 5 bases between them. The CDR3 has 13 amino acids. Germline CDR1 is SGHDT and CDR2 is YYEEEE. DNA of the CDR3: TGTGCCAGCAGCTTGGAACAGAATTCACCCCTCCACTTT. This gives the protein CASSLEQNSPLHF.

The chain is built from TRBV20-1 and TRBJ2-5; D gene ambiguous. The CDR3 loop spans 11 amino acids. Germline-derived CDR1 and CDR2 are DFQATT and SNEGSKA (reference sequence). V lost 7 bases and J 0 bases, leaving 6 bases between the germline ends. In DNA, the CDR3 is TGCAGTGTGGAGAACCAAGAGACCCAGTACTTC. Translating gives CSVENQETQYF.

The chain couples TRBV29-1 to TRBJ2-3; D remains unclear. Deletions cut 6 bases from V and 4 bases from J, with 11 bases between. Germline V gene lookup returns CDR1 SQVTM and CDR2 ANQGSEA. The CDR3 consists of 12 residues. This chain's CDR3 is CSVKLGSDTQYF. The CDR3 nucleotides read TGCAGCGTCAAGCTCGGGTCAGATACGCAGTATTTT.

In this sample, this clone turned up a few times. The chain is built from TRBV9 and TRBJ1-1; D is ambiguous. Between the trimmed V and J ends, which lost 2 bases and 0 bases, there was a span of 5 bases. This CDR3 has 13 amino acids. Germline CDR1 SGDLS, CDR2 YYNGEE. CDR3 in DNA: TGTGCCAGCAGCGTGGAGATGAACACTGAAGCTTTCTTT. Translated: CASSVEMNTEAFF.

The V gene is TRBV6-6, the J gene TRBJ2-2, with D unresolved. The length of the CDR3 is 13 residues. The V gene lost 7 bases and the J gene lost 4 bases, with 10 bases spanning the gap. Looked up from germline, CDR1 is MNHNY and CDR2 is SVGAGI (reference sequence). CDR3 DNA sequence: TGTGCCAGCACTCGAGACTCCACCGGGGAGCTGTTTTTT. It translates to CASTRDSTGELFF.

The V gene is TRBV7-2, the J gene TRBJ2-3; D may be TRBD2 (5 bases). V was cut by 3 bases and J by 7 bases, with 8 bases left in between. Looked up from germline, CDR1 is SGHTA and CDR2 is FQGNSA. The CDR3 is 12 amino acids. CDR3 sequence (DNA): TGTGCCAGCAGCTTTTGGAGGAATACGCAGTATTTT. Protein product: CASSFWRNTQYF.

This clone was counted only a few times. This rearrangement joins TRBV28 to TRBJ2-2; D is unresolved. Between the trimmed V and J ends, which lost 3 bases and 0 bases, there was a span of 2 bases. CDR1 is MDHEN and CDR2 is SYDVKM in the germline V gene. The CDR3 covers 13 residues. The DNA for the CDR3 is TGTGCCAGCAGTTTTACGAACACCGGGGAGCTGTTTTTT. Translating gives CASSFTNTGELFF.

This chain connects TRBV12-2 to TRBJ1-4; no DNA check was done on the table's D call, TRBD1. TRBV12-2 is recorded as a pseudogene. The CDR3 contains 16 residues. CDR3 DNA: TGTGCAAGTCGCTTAAGAGAAGGACACACGAATGAAAAACTGTTTTTT. It codes for CASRLREGHTNEKLFF.

The genes are TRBV6-4 and TRBJ2-1; 7 bases are a match to TRBD1. Per germline, CDR1 MRHNA and CDR2 SNTAGT. This CDR3 has 14 amino acids. V shed 8 bases and J 5 bases; nucleotides not matched to a gene: 9. Here the CDR3 DNA reads TGTGCCAGCCGCGCGACAGGGCCGGACAATGAGCAGTTCTTC. It specifies CASRATGPDNEQFF.

The V gene is TRBV28, the J gene TRBJ1-1; D is uncertain. The CDR3 runs 11 residues. Trimming left V 6 bases short and J 9 bases short, with 11 bases between. The germline V gene has CDR1 MDHEN and CDR2 SYDVKM. The CDR3 here is CASSSLRKAFF. The CDR3 DNA is TGTGCCAGCAGCTCGCTCAGGAAAGCTTTCTTT.

The genes are TRBV30 and TRBJ1-5; TRBD1 is a possible D gene (5 bases). Germline V gives CDR1 GTSNPN, CDR2 SVGIG (reference sequence). The CDR3 has 15 residues. V gave up 3 bases and J gave up 1 base, with 13 bases separating them. CDR3 residues: CAWRSGRGSNQPQHF. In DNA form, the CDR3 reads TGTGCCTGGAGATCAGGCCGGGGGAGCAATCAGCCCCAGCATTTT. Full variable domain (outside the CDR3, taken from reference TRBV30 and TRBJ1-5): SQTIHQWPATLVQPVGSPLSLECTVEGTSNPNLYWYRQAAGRGLQLLFYSVGIGQISSEVPQNLSASRPQDRQFILSSKKLLLSDSGFYLCAWRSGRGSNQPQHFGDGTRLSIL.